The 28 T cell receptor beta chains presented below share a single source sample, sequenced in a study of blood T cell repertoires in COVID-19. Libraries were prepared by immunoSEQ multiplex PCR; TCRdb keeps only in-frame clonotypes and omits some of them. The sample yields a few hundred thousand clones, almost 90% seen once. Source material: PBMCs or T cells enriched from blood (not recorded which). These receptors all come from a man aged 30-40 years who had been exposed to COVID-19.

The CDR3 nucleotides are TGTGCCAGCAAACGGGACCAAGAGACCCAGTACTTC. Its translation is CASKRDQETQYF. The rearrangement uses TRBV2 and TRBJ2-5; D gene uncertain. Deletions cut 7 bases from V and 0 bases from J, with 6 bases between. Germline V gene lookup returns CDR1 SNHLY and CDR2 FYNNEI. The CDR3 is 12 residues long.

V usage is TRBV19 and J usage is TRBJ1-6; no firm D call. Germline V CDR1 and CDR2: LNHDA, SQIVND (reference sequence). Trimming shortened V by 0 bases and J by 6 bases, and 9 bases separated the two germline ends. The CDR3 runs to 15 residues. The chain's CDR3 is CASSIDRDFNSPLHF. CDR3 sequence (DNA): TGTGCCAGTAGTATAGATCGGGATTTTAATTCACCCCTCCACTTT.

The chain recombines TRBV7-2 with TRBJ1-1, with a tentative D call TRBD1 (6 bases). This CDR3 has 16 amino acids. Trimming took off 5 bases at V and 3 bases at J, with 19 bases between the two ends. CDR1 and CDR2 (germline): SGHTA, FQGNSA. The CDR3 DNA reads as TGTGCCAGCAGCCTAGGGGGAGGGACTCTCGACACTGAAGCTTTCTTT. Translating it yields CASSLGGGTLDTEAFF.

Concerning this clone: At one of its ends the junction is not consistent with the germline gene, which may arise from a read error. V and J are TRBV2 and TRBJ1-5; no clear D gene. CDR1 is SNHLY and CDR2 is FYNNEI in the germline V gene. The CDR3 contains 12 residues. The CDR3 reads CASRDYRSAQHF. DNA for the CDR3: TGTGCCAGCCGTGATTACCGATCAGCCCAGCATTTT.

The chain carries TRBV3-1 (or the pseudogene TRBV3-2) and TRBJ2-5; the D gene is possibly TRBD2 (6 bases). The CDR3 contains 16 residues. Trimming stripped 3 bases from V and 7 bases from J, with 21 bases between. Per germline, CDR1 LGHDT and CDR2 YNNKEL (reference sequence). The CDR3 here is CASSHSQASVSGTQYF. The CDR3 DNA sequence: TGTGCCAGCAGCCATTCTCAGGCTAGCGTTAGTGGGACCCAGTACTTC.

This clone was seen repeatedly, ten times or more. Other DNA sequences of this sample code for an identical CDR3. The chain is built from TRBV6-5 and TRBJ1-3; D is undetermined. The V end was cut by 6 bases, the J end by 0 bases, with 6 bases between. The CDR3 extends over 13 amino acids. Germline assignment: CDR1 MNHEY and CDR2 SVGAGI. In nucleotides, the CDR3 is TGTGCCAGCAGGGTTAGCTCTGGAAACACCATATATTTT. It codes for CASRVSSGNTIYF.

This rearrangement joins TRBV14 to TRBJ2-2, with unresolved D. Trimming removed 4 bases from V and 5 bases from J, with 20 bases in between. The length of the CDR3 is 17 residues. CDR1 is SGHDN, CDR2 FVKESK, per germline. The CDR3 protein is CASSPPLTVVETGELFF. The CDR3 bases are TGTGCCAGCAGCCCTCCCCTAACCGTCGTTGAGACCGGGGAGCTGTTTTTT.

The CDR3 DNA is TGTGCCAGCAGTTTAGGGCAGGGGGTAGGCGAGACCCAGTACTTC. This codes for CASSLGQGVGETQYF. The V call is TRBV27, the J call TRBJ2-5; TRBD1 matches at 7 bases. J lost 5 bases, V lost 2 bases, and 8 bases had no gene match. Germline V CDR1 and CDR2: MNHEY, SMNVEV (reference sequence). The CDR3 runs 15 residues.

V usage is TRBV4-1 and J usage is TRBJ2-5; possible D gene TRBD2, 6 bases. Per germline, CDR1 MGHRA and CDR2 YSYEKL. V was trimmed by 3 bases and J by 7 bases, leaving 15 bases between them. This CDR3 is built from 14 residues. The DNA for the CDR3 is TGCGCCAGCAGCCAGGGGGGACGCCGCGGGACCCAGTACTTC. Translating it yields CASSQGGRRGTQYF.

CDR3 sequence reads: CASSLRLAGSQETQYF. CDR3 nucleotide sequence: TGTGCCAGTAGTTTACGACTAGCGGGGTCCCAAGAGACCCAGTACTTC. This chain uses TRBV19 with TRBJ2-5; 11 bases align to TRBD2. The CDR3 is 16 amino acids. The germline V gene has CDR1 LNHDA and CDR2 SQIVND (reference sequence). Trimming at V came to 5 bases and at J to 1 base, leaving 6 bases not matched to a gene.

The chain combines TRBV5-6 with TRBJ1-5; 8 positions match TRBD1. V trimming: 4 bases; J trimming: 7 bases; junction bases outside the gene matches: 16. Germline assignment: CDR1 SGHDT and CDR2 YYEEEE. This CDR3 has 17 residues. The CDR3 sequence: CASSIMSGQGATQPQHF. The CDR3 DNA follows: TGTGCCAGCAGCATCATGAGTGGGCAGGGGGCGACCCAGCCCCAGCATTTT.

The chain has TRBV2 and TRBJ2-4, with 10 bases that match TRBD2. Losses at the gene ends were 5 bases for V and 0 bases for J; bases not matched to a gene: 10. Germline loops: CDR1 SNHLY, CDR2 FYNNEI. The CDR3 is made up of 18 amino acids. The CDR3 spells CASSSKTSGRAAKNIQYF. CDR3 nucleotides: TGTGCCAGCAGTTCCAAGACTAGCGGGCGGGCAGCCAAAAACATTCAGTACTTC.

The CDR3 is CASSQWTNRAYEQYF. CDR3 in DNA: TGCGCCAGCAGCCAATGGACAAATAGAGCCTACGAGCAGTACTTC. The chain links TRBV4-3 to TRBJ2-7, with D maybe TRBD1 (5 bases). Trimming cost V 2 bases and J 2 bases, with 13 bases left between them. Germline assignment: CDR1 LGHNA and CDR2 YSLEER. The CDR3 is 15 residues long.

This clone is a singleton in its sample. The chain has TRBV19 and TRBJ2-7; 8 positions match TRBD1. This CDR3 has 17 amino acids. The V segment lost 0 bases and the J segment 0 bases; nucleotides outside the gene matches: 7. The germline gives CDR1 LNHDA, CDR2 SQIVND (reference sequence). Here the CDR3 DNA reads TGTGCCAGTAGTATAGAAGCCCCGACAGGGGTCTCCTACGAGCAGTACTTC. It specifies CASSIEAPTGVSYEQYF.

J is TRBJ1-2 and V is TRBV3-1 (or the pseudogene TRBV3-2); 7 nucleotides align to TRBD1. The length of the CDR3 is 14 residues. Germline V gives CDR1 LGHDT, CDR2 YNNKEL (reference sequence). V was clipped by 3 bases and J by 4 bases; unmatched bases: 5. This CDR3 is CASSHDRDGYGYTF. The CDR3 coding sequence is TGTGCCAGCAGCCACGACAGGGACGGCTATGGCTACACCTTC.

This chain links TRBV27 with TRBJ2-3, with 8 positions matching TRBD2. Germline V gene lookup returns CDR1 MNHEY and CDR2 SMNVEV (reference sequence). The CDR3 length is 16 residues. V trimming: 2 bases; J trimming: 5 bases; junction bases outside the gene matches: 9. The DNA of the CDR3 is TGTGCCAGCAGTTTACGAACGGGACTAGGGGGAGATACGCAGTATTTT. Protein sequence: CASSLRTGLGGDTQYF.

This chain uses TRBV6-5 with TRBJ1-2; no definite D call. The V end lost 5 bases, the J end lost 7 bases, and 14 bases lay between the germline ends. The CDR3 totals 13 residues. Per germline, CDR1 MNHEY and CDR2 SVGAGI. The CDR3 region has the DNA TGTGCCAGCAGTCCCCTTAATCGGGGTGGCTACACCTTC. Translating it yields CASSPLNRGGYTF.

The rearrangement joins TRBV5-4 to TRBJ2-3, with TRBD2 matching over 13 bases. This CDR3 is 16 amino acids long. The ends lost 3 bases at V and 1 base at J; junction bases unmatched: 2. Germline loops: CDR1 SGHNT, CDR2 YYREEE (reference sequence). CDR3 protein: CASSSGLAGRTDTQYF. The CDR3 region has the DNA TGTGCCAGCAGCTCGGGACTAGCGGGACGCACAGATACGCAGTATTTT.

In nucleotides, the CDR3 is TGTGCCAGCAGCCTAATAGGCGGGTCGGGAGATCTCCACTTT. Protein sequence: CASSLIGGSGDLHF. J is TRBJ1-6 and V is TRBV6-5; D remains ambiguous. CDR3 size: 14 residues. V gave up 6 bases and J gave up 16 bases, with 22 bases separating them. Germline V gene lookup returns CDR1 MNHEY and CDR2 SVGAGI.

This rearrangement joins TRBV12-3 or TRBV12-4 to TRBJ1-2; 10 nucleotides agree with TRBD1. The CDR3 has 13 residues. J gave up 6 bases and V 6 bases, and 4 bases lay outside the gene matches. The CDR3 sequence is CASSRDRGHGYTF. The CDR3 region has the DNA TGTGCCAGCAGCAGGGACAGGGGACATGGCTACACCTTC.

The chain recombines TRBV5-4 with TRBJ2-1; 11 bases align to TRBD2. Per germline, CDR1 SGHNT and CDR2 YYREEE (reference sequence). V shed 4 bases, J shed 15 bases, and the junction held 18 bases outside the gene matches. This CDR3 is built from 16 residues. The CDR3 sequence: CASSKRALAGGLGWFF. The CDR3, as DNA: TGTGCCAGCAGCAAACGTGCCCTAGCGGGGGGTTTAGGTTGGTTCTTC.

The chain has TRBV28 and TRBJ1-5, with a weak D call TRBD1 (5 bases). V was trimmed by 4 bases and J by 6 bases, leaving 13 bases between them. The CDR3 has 14 amino acids. CDR1 and CDR2 (germline): MDHEN, SYDVKM. For the CDR3, the DNA is TGTGCCAGCAGTTATAACAGGTTAACTCAGCCCCAGCATTTT. This sequence encodes CASSYNRLTQPQHF.

This chain links TRBV4-2 with TRBJ2-2; D not certain. Germline CDR1 LGHNA, CDR2 YNFKEQ. The CDR3 consists of 12 residues. With 8 bases removed from V and 6 bases from J, the gap between germline ends came to 10 bases. CDR3 in amino acids: CASLKESGELFF. In nucleotides, the CDR3 is TGTGCCAGCCTCAAGGAGTCCGGGGAGCTGTTTTTT.

The chain couples TRBV4-1 to TRBJ1-6; D gene uncertain. The germline gives CDR1 MGHRA, CDR2 YSYEKL. Trimming left V 0 bases short and J 10 bases short, with 10 bases between. This CDR3 has 14 residues. As DNA, the CDR3 is TGCGCCAGCAGCCAAGATCGAGGGCAGTCACCCCTCCACTTT. Protein sequence: CASSQDRGQSPLHF.

The chain links TRBV6-5 to TRBJ1-2; no firm D call. The CDR3 contains 14 residues. Trimming stripped 10 bases from V and 1 base from J, with 16 bases between. The germline V gene encodes CDR1 MNHEY and CDR2 SVGAGI. The CDR3 here is CAIGPGSGNYGYTF. CDR3 sequence (DNA): TGTGCCATCGGGCCGGGATCGGGTAACTATGGCTACACCTTC.

This chain links TRBV15 with TRBJ2-3; perhaps TRBD1 as D (6 bases). The V gene's germline CDR1 is LNHNV and CDR2 YYDKDF (reference sequence). V lost 1 base to trimming and J lost 2 bases, with 13 bases between them. The CDR3 covers 16 residues. CDR3 protein: CATSRGSQGPTDTQYF. The DNA of the CDR3 is TGTGCCACCAGCAGAGGCTCACAGGGACCCACAGATACGCAGTATTTT.

This clone was detected once. V is TRBV5-1 and J is TRBJ2-7; possible D gene TRBD2, 5 bases. The length of the CDR3 is 15 residues. The germline V and J ends were trimmed by 2 bases and 3 bases, with 15 bases remaining between them. Germline CDR1 is SGHRS and CDR2 is YFSETQ. The CDR3 loop is CASSFVSLGDYEQYF. The CDR3, as DNA: TGCGCCAGCAGCTTCGTATCCCTCGGGGACTACGAGCAGTACTTC.

This chain connects TRBV7-9 to TRBJ1-4; TRBD1 might be the D (5 bases). Germline loops: CDR1 SEHNR, CDR2 FQNEAQ (reference sequence). V lost 5 bases, J lost 8 bases, and 9 bases lay in between. There are 12 residues in the CDR3. In DNA form, the CDR3 reads TGTGCCAGCAGCACGCAGGGAGAAAAACTGTTTTTT. Residues: CASSTQGEKLFF.